What follows are 3 T cell receptor beta chains derived from one specimen sequenced in a study of Ad26.COV2.S vaccination and SARS-CoV-2 variants. The treatment was: approximately 18 received Ad26.COV2.S at low or high dose, single or two shots; 5 received placebo; per-sample allocation not given. The investigators took samples on day 63 after the first vaccine or placebo injection. The method was immunoSEQ multiplex PCR; TCRdb's version includes in-frame clones alone and lacks a portion of them. The top ten clones hold over 2.5% of a sample with about 280,000 clones, about 90% of them seen once. This sample comprised peripheral blood, obtained in a trial of Ad26.COV2.S vaccine versus placebo. Receptor source: a person aged 18-65 years who received the Ad26.COV2.S COVID-19 vaccine or a placebo.

This chain uses TRBV29-1 with TRBJ2-7; maybe TRBD1 (5 bases). Trimming removed 1 base from V and 7 bases from J, with 11 bases in between. Germline CDR1 SQVTM, CDR2 ANQGSEA. CDR3 length: 12 amino acids. CDR3 coding DNA: TGCAGCGTTGAAGTCGAGACAGATGAGCAGTACTTC. It codes for CSVEVETDEQYF.

The V and J genes are TRBV5-1 and TRBJ1-2, with D hard to call. Trimming cost V 3 bases and J 3 bases, with 15 bases left between them. Germline values: CDR1 SGHRS, CDR2 YFSETQ. The CDR3 runs 15 residues. In nucleotides, the CDR3 is TGCGCCAGCAGCTCCGACTCTTCTTGGGACTATGGCTACACCTTC. Protein sequence: CASSSDSSWDYGYTF.

The V and J genes are TRBV6-6 and TRBJ2-5, with D hard to call. Germline-derived CDR1 and CDR2 are MNHNY and SVGAGI (reference sequence). With 5 bases removed from V and 4 bases from J, the gap between germline ends came to 11 bases. The CDR3 runs to 13 residues. CDR3 loop: CASSALYVETQYF. The CDR3, as DNA: TGTGCCAGCAGTGCCCTTTACGTAGAGACCCAGTACTTC.